This T cell receptor (beta chain) came from a study of T cell repertoires in cytomegalovirus infection. Germline CDR1 is SGHVS and CDR2 is FQNEAQ. V was pared by 8 bases and J by 5 bases, with 4 bases of the junction left unmatched. CDR3 size: 12 residues. This clonotype was recorded at least ten times. Its target is not known. TCRdb re-called the reads with MiXCR, one entry per CDR3 protein. This sample carries 630,000 or so distinct CDR3 sequences, approximately 24% of them seen once, and the ten largest clones take under 8.5%. Study findings and constraints: Cumulative frequency of public TCR beta families picked out carriers of CMV plus the relevant HLA.

The V call is TRBV7-8, the J call TRBJ2-7; 9 nucleotides match TRBD2. The receptor was derived from a human donor in good health (CMV status not recorded). Some clones in this sample may be carry-over from other donors' samples. The sequenced sample consisted of CD8+ T cells from PBMCs. CDR3 nucleotides: TGTGCCAGCGCGGGGGGGATCAACGAGCAGTACTTC. Protein: CASAGGINEQYF.